A selection of T cell receptor beta chains follows, all from one sample in a study of T cell responses to AZD1222 COVID-19 vaccine. Method: immunoSEQ multiplex PCR; TCRdb's copy keeps in-frame clones and lacks some. This sample has 80,000 or so clones; 85% to 95% occur once, and the top ten carry about 5%. The sample consisted of peripheral blood, taken on day 0 of AZD1222 vaccination. The receptor set was obtained from an adult in good health. Both conserved end residues are part of each CDR3. The D gene is left open where the match is weak. Clone size is not always given. Where it is, it says once, few, many or a class for expanded clones.

V gene,D gene,J gene,clone size,CDR3 DNA,CDR3 protein
TRBV6-6,-,TRBJ1-1,-,TGTGCCAGCAGTTACGCTGGTAACACTGAAGCTTTCTTT,CASSYAGNTEAFF
TRBV12-3/TRBV12-4,-,TRBJ1-5,-,TGTGCCAGCACGGCTACCAGTCAGCCCCAGCATTTT,CASTATSQPQHF
TRBV19,TRBD1,TRBJ2-3,-,TGTGCCAGTAGTAACGCCAGGGGGAGCGGCACAGATACGCAGTATTTT,CASSNARGSGTDTQYF
TRBV3-1/TRBV3-2,-,TRBJ1-2,-,TGTGCCAGCAGCCAAGGTCCGGGGAAGGGAGGCTACACCTTC,CASSQGPGKGGYTF
TRBV7-3,-,TRBJ1-1,-,TGTGCCAGCAGCCCCGCGGGACCTCTTGAAGCTTTCTTT,CASSPAGPLEAFF
TRBV3-1/TRBV3-2,-,TRBJ1-5,-,TGTGCCAGCAGCCCCGGGACGCTATTGTCACCCCAGCATTTT,CASSPGTLLSPQHF
TRBV2,-,TRBJ2-5,-,TGTGCCAGCAGTAATGGACTGACCCAAGAGACCCAGTACTTC,CASSNGLTQETQYF
TRBV5-1,-,TRBJ1-5,-,TGCGCCAGCAGCTTAATACCGGGACCGGATCAGCCCCAGCATTTT,CASSLIPGPDQPQHF
TRBV3-1/TRBV3-2,TRBD1,TRBJ2-3,few,TGTGCCAGCAGCGGTGCCCCCGGGACAGGGGGTGTAGATACGCAGTATTTT,CASSGAPGTGGVDTQYF
TRBV21-1,-,TRBJ1-5,-,TGTGCCAGCAGCAAAGTCCGCAATCAGCCCCAGCATTTT,CASSKVRNQPQHF
TRBV2,-,TRBJ1-2,-,TGTGCCAGCTTAGAGGGGAGATTTCGGTATGGCTACACCTTC,CASLEGRFRYGYTF
TRBV6-6,TRBD1,TRBJ1-4,-,TGTGCCAGCAGTTACTCTCGGGGACAGGGCGTCGAAAAACTGTTTTTT,CASSYSRGQGVEKLFF